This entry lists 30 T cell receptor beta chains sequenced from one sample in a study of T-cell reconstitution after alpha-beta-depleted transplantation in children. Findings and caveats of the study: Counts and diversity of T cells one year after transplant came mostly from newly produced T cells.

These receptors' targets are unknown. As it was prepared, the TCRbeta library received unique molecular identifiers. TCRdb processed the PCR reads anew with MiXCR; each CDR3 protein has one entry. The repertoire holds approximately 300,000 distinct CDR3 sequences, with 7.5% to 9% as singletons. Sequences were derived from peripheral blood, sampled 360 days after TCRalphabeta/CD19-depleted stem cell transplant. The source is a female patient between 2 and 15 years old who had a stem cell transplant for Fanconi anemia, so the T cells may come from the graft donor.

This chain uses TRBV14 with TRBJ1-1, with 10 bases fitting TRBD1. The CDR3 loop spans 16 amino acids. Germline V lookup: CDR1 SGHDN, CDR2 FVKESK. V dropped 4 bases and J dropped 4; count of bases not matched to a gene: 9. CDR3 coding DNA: TGTGCCAGCAGCCTTCGACAGGGGGCAGGGACCACTGAAGCTTTCTTT. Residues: CASSLRQGAGTTEAFF.

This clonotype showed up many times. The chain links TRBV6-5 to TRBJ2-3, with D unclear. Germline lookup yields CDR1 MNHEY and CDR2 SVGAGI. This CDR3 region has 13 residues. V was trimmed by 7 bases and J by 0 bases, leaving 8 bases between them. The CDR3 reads CASKLASTDTQYF. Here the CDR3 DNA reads TGTGCCAGCAAGTTGGCCAGCACAGATACGCAGTATTTT.

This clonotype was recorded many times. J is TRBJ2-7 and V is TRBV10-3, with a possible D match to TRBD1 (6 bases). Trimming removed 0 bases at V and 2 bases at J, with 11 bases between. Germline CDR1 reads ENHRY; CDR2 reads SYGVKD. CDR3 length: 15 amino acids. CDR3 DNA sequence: TGTGCCATCAGTGAGTCAACAGGGTGGCCCTACGAGCAGTACTTC. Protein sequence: CAISESTGWPYEQYF.

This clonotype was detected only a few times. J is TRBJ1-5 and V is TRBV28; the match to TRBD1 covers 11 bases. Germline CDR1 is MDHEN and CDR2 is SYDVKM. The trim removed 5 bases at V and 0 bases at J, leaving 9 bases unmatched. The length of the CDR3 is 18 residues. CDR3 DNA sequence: TGTGCCAGCAGTGACCCGGGACAGGGGGATTATAGCAATCAGCCCCAGCATTTT. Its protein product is CASSDPGQGDYSNQPQHF.

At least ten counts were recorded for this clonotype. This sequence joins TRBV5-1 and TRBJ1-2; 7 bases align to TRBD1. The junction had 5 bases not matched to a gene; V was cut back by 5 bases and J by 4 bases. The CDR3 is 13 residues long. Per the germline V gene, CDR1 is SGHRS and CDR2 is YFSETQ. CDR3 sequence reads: CASRRDSLYGYTF. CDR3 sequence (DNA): TGCGCCAGCAGACGGGACAGTCTCTATGGCTACACCTTC.

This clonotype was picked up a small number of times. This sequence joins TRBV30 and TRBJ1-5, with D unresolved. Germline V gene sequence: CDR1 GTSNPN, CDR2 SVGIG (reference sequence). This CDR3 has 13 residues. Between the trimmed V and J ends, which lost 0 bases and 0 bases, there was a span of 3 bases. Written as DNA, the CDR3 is TGTGCCTGGAGTGTAAATAGCAATCAGCCCCAGCATTTT. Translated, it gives CAWSVNSNQPQHF.

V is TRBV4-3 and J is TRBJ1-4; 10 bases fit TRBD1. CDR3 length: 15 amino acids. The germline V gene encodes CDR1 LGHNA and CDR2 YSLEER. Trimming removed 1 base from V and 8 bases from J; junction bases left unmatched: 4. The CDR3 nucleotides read TGCGCCAGCAGCCAAGCGACAGGGGGCAGGGAAAAACTGTTTTTT. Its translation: CASSQATGGREKLFF.

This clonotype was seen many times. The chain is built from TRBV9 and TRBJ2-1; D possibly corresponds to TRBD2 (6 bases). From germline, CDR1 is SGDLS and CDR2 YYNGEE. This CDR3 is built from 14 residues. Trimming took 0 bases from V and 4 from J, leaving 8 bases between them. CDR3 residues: CASSVEGTYNEQFF. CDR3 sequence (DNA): TGTGCCAGCAGCGTAGAAGGGACTTACAATGAGCAGTTCTTC. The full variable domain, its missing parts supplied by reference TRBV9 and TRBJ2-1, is DSGVTQTPKHLITATGQRVTLRCSPRSGDLSVYWYQQSLDQGLQFLIQYYNGEERAKGNILERFSAQQFPDLHSELNLSSLELGDSALYFCASSVEGTYNEQFFGPGTRLTVL.

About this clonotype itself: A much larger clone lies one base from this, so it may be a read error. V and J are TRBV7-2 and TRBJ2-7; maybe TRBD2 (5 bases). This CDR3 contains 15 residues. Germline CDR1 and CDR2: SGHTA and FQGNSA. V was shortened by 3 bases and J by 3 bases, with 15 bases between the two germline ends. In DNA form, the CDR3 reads TGTGCCAGCAGCTTTGATCCCGGGGTATACTACGAGCAGTACTTC. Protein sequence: CASSFDPGVYYEQYF.

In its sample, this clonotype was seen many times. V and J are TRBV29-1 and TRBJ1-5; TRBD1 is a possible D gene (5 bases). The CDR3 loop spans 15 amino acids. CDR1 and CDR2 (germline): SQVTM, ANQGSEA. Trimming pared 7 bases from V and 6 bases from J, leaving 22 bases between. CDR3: CSAALPPRGPQPQHF. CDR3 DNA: TGCAGCGCCGCTTTGCCCCCTCGGGGACCTCAGCCCCAGCATTTT.

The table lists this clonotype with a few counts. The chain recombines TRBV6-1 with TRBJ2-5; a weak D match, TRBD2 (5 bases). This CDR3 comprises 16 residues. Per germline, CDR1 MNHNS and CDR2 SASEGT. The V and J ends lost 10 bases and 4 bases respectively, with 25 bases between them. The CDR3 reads CATNSIQERSGETQYF. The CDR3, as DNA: TGTGCCACTAATTCCATCCAGGAGCGGTCGGGAGAGACCCAGTACTTC.

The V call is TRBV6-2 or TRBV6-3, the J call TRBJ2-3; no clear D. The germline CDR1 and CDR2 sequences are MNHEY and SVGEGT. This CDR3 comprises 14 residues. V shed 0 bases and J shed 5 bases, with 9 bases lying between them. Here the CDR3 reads CASSYSNGVDTQYF. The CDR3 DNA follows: TGTGCCAGCAGTTACTCGAACGGTGTAGATACGCAGTATTTT.

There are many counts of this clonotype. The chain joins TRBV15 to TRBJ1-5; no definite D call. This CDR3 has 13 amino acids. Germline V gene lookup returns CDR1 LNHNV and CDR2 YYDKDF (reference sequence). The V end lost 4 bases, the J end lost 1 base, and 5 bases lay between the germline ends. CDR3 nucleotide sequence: TGTGCCACCAGCACGCCGAGCAATCAGCCCCAGCATTTT. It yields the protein CATSTPSNQPQHF.

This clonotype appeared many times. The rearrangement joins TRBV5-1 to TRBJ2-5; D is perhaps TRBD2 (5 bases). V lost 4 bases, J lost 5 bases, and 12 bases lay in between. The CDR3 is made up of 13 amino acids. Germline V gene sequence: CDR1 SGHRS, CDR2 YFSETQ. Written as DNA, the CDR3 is TGCGCCAGCAGCCTACTAGTAGTGGAGACCCAGTACTTC. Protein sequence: CASSLLVVETQYF.

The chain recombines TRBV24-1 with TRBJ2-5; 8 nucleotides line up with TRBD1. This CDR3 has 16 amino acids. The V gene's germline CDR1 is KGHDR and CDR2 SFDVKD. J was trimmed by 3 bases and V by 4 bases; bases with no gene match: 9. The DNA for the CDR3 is TGTGCCACCAGTGACGCGGGGACAGGCTGGGAAGAGACCCAGTACTTC. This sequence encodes CATSDAGTGWEETQYF.

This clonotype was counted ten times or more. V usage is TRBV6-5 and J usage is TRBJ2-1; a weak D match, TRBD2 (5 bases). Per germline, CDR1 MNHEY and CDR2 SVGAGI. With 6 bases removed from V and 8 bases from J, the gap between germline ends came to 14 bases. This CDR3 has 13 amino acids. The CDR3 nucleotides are TGTGCCAGCAGCCAGCGCGGGCATTATGAGCAGTTCTTC. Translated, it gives CASSQRGHYEQFF.

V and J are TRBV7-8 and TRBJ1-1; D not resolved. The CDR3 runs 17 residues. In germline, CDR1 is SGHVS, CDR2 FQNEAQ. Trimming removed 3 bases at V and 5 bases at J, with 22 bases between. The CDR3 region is CASSFTQDRPLVTEAFF. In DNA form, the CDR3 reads TGTGCCAGCAGCTTTACTCAGGACCGACCATTGGTAACTGAAGCTTTCTTT. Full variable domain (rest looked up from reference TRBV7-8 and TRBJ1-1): GAGVSQSPRYKVAKRGQDVALRCDPISGHVSLFWYQQALGQGPEFLTYFQNEAQLDKSGLPSDRFFAERPEGSVSTLKIQRTQQEDSAVYLCASSFTQDRPLVTEAFFGQGTRLTVV.

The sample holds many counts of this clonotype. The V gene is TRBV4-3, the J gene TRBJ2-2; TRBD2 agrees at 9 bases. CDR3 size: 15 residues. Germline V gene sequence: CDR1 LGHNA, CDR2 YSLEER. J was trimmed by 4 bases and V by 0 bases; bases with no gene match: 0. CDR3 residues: CASSQEGLATGELFF. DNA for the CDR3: TGCGCCAGCAGCCAAGAGGGACTAGCCACCGGGGAGCTGTTTTTT.

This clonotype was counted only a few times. Here the CDR3 DNA reads TGTGCCAGCAGCCTCACGACTGTTGCAGATACGCAGTATTTT. Protein: CASSLTTVADTQYF. V and J are TRBV7-6 and TRBJ2-3; D not resolved. CDR3 length: 14 residues. Trimming left V 5 bases short and J 4 bases short, with 13 bases between. CDR1 is SGHVS, CDR2 FNYEAQ, per germline.

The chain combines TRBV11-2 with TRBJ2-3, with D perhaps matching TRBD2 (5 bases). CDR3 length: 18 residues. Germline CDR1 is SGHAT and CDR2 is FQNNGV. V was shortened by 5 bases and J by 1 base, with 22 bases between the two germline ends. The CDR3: CASSRYVGLGVGTDTQYF. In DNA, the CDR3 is TGTGCCAGCAGCCGATACGTGGGGTTGGGAGTCGGCACAGATACGCAGTATTTT. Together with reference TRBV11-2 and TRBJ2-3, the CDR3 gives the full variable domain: EAGVAQSPRYKIIEKRQSVAFWCNPISGHATLYWYQQILGQGPKLLIQFQNNGVVDDSQLPKDRFSAERLKGVDSTLKIQPAKLEDSAVYLCASSRYVGLGVGTDTQYFGPGTRLTVL.

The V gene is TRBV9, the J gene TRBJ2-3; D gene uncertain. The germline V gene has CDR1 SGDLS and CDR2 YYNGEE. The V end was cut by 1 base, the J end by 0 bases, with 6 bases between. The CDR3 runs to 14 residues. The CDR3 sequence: CASSVTLSTDTQYF. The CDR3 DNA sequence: TGTGCCAGCAGCGTAACGCTTAGCACAGATACGCAGTATTTT. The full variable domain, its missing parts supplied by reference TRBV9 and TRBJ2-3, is DSGVTQTPKHLITATGQRVTLRCSPRSGDLSVYWYQQSLDQGLQFLIQYYNGEERAKGNILERFSAQQFPDLHSELNLSSLELGDSALYFCASSVTLSTDTQYFGPGTRLTVL.

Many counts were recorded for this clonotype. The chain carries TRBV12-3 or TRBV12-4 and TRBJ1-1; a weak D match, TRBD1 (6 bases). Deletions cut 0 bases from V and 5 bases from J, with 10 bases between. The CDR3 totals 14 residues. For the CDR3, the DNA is TGTGCCAGCAGTTTAGCGAGGGGGGGAACTGAAGCTTTCTTT. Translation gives CASSLARGGTEAFF.

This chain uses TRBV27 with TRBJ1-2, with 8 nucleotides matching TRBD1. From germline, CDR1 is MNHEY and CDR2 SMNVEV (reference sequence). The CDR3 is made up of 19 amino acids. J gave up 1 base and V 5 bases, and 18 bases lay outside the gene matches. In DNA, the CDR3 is TGTGCCAGCAGTCCCCGCCGGACAGGGACCCTCCCATATAACTATGGCTACACCTTC. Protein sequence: CASSPRRTGTLPYNYGYTF.

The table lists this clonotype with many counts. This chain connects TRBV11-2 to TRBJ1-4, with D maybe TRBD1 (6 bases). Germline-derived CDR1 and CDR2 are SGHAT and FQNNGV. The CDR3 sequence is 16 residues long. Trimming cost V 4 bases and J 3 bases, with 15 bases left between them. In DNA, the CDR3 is TGTGCCAGCAGCTCGTTCCGGGACATCCCTAATGAAAAACTGTTTTTT. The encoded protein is CASSSFRDIPNEKLFF.

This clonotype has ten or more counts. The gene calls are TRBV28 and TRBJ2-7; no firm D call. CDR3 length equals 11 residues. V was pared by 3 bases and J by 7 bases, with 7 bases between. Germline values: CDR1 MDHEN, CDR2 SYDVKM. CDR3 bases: TGTGCCAGCAGTTTTGTTCGGGAGCAGTACTTC. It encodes CASSFVREQYF.

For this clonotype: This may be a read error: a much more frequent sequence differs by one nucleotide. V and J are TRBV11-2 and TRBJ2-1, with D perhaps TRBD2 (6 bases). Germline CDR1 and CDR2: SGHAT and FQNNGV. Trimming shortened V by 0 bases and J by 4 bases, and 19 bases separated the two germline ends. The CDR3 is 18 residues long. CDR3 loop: CASSLDSVGGTTYNEQFF. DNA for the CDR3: TGTGCCAGCAGCTTAGATTCTGTGGGCGGGACGACTTACAATGAGCAGTTCTTC. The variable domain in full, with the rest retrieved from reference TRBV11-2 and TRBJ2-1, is EAGVAQSPRYKIIEKRQSVAFWCNPISGHATLYWYQQILGQGPKLLIQFQNNGVVDDSQLPKDRFSAERLKGVDSTLKIQPAKLEDSAVYLCASSLDSVGGTTYNEQFFGPGTRLTVL.

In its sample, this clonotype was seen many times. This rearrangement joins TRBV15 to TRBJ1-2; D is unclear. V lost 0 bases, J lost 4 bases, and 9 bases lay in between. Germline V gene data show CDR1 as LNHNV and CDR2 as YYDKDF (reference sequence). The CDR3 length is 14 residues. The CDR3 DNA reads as TGTGCCACCAGCAGAGATCTTGGGATCTATGGCTACACCTTC. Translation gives CATSRDLGIYGYTF.

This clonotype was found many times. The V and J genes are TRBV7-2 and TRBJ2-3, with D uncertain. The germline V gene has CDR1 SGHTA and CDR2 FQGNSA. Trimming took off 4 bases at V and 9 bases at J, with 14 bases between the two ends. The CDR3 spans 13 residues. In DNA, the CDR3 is TGTGCCAGCAGCTCGGGCCAAACCCAGACGCAGTATTTT. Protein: CASSSGQTQTQYF.

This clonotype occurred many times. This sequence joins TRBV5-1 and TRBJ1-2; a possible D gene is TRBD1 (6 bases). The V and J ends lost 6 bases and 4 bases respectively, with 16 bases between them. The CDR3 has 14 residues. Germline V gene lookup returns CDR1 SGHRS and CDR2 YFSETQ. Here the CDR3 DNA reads TGCGCCAGCACCCCAGGGGACCGCGCCTATGGCTACACCTTC. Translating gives CASTPGDRAYGYTF. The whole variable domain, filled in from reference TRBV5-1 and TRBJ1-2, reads KAGVTQTPRYLIKTRGQQVTLSCSPISGHRSVSWYQQTPGQGLQFLFEYFSETQRNKGNFPGRFSGRQFSNSRSEMNVSTLELGDSALYLCASTPGDRAYGYTFGSGTRLTVV.

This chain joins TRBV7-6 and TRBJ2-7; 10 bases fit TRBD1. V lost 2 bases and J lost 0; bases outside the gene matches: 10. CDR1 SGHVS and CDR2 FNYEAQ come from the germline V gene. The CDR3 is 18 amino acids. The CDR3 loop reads CASSLQYSGTGASYEQYF. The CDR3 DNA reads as TGTGCCAGCAGCTTACAGTACTCCGGGACAGGGGCCTCCTACGAGCAGTACTTC.